One and the same sample provided the 14 T cell receptor beta chains below, sequenced in a study of blood T cell repertoires in COVID-19. Clones were sequenced by immunoSEQ multiplex PCR, and TCRdb holds only the in-frame ones, with some missing. The sample records around 100,000 clones, approximately 89% being singletons. Sequencing was performed on peripheral blood. The origin of the receptors is a woman aged 55-69 years with COVID-19, enrolled during active disease.

The chain combines TRBV2 with TRBJ1-5; TRBD1 agrees at 7 bases. Germline-derived CDR1 and CDR2 are SNHLY and FYNNEI. The CDR3 contains 17 residues. V shed 6 bases and J 0 bases; nucleotides not matched to a gene: 11. CDR3 protein: CASRGDRALYSNQPQHF. For the CDR3, the DNA is TGTGCCAGCAGAGGAGACAGGGCTCTATATAGCAATCAGCCCCAGCATTTT. Together with reference TRBV2 and TRBJ1-5, the CDR3 gives the full variable domain: EPEVTQTPSHQVTQMGQEVILRCVPISNHLYFYWYRQILGQKVEFLVSFYNNEISEKSEIFDDQFSVERPDGSNFTLKIRSTKLEDSAMYFCASRGDRALYSNQPQHFGDGTRLSIL.

The chain joins TRBV4-2 to TRBJ1-2; 9 bases map to TRBD1. Losses at the gene ends were 0 bases for V and 9 bases for J; bases not matched to a gene: 8. This CDR3 region has 15 residues. Germline CDR1 is LGHNA and CDR2 is YNFKEQ. The CDR3 nucleotides are TGTGCCAGCAGCCAAGATCCCGGGACAGGGTTACGCTACACCTTC. Its protein product is CASSQDPGTGLRYTF.

The chain has TRBV19 and TRBJ1-4; a possible D gene is TRBD1 (6 bases). Germline values: CDR1 LNHDA, CDR2 SQIVND (reference sequence). V dropped 7 bases and J dropped 6 bases, with 15 bases sitting between them. This CDR3 contains 14 residues. For the CDR3, the DNA is TGTGCCAGTAATGATGGGGCAGGGGATGAAAAACTGTTTTTT. As protein: CASNDGAGDEKLFF.

The sample holds one count of this clone. The chain has TRBV6-1 and TRBJ2-1, with D hard to call. Germline-derived CDR1 and CDR2 are MNHNS and SASEGT. V was shortened by 2 bases and J by 10 bases, with 12 bases between the two germline ends. CDR3 length equals 13 residues. DNA of the CDR3: TGTGCCAGCAGTGAAACTAAAGTGGAGGAGCAGTTCTTC. This sequence encodes CASSETKVEEQFF.

The chain couples TRBV10-1 to TRBJ1-4; no reliable D call. The CDR3 runs to 13 residues. Germline assignment: CDR1 WNHNN and CDR2 SYGVQD (reference sequence). V was clipped by 3 bases and J by 4 bases, with 6 bases between them. In DNA form, the CDR3 reads TGCGCCAGCAGTGACGGTGATAATGAAAAACTGTTTTTT. This gives the protein CASSDGDNEKLFF.

The chain employs TRBV5-8 and TRBJ1-6; D uncertain. The germline CDR1 and CDR2 sequences are SGHTS and YDEGEE. Trimming left V 2 bases short and J 0 bases short, with 12 bases between. The CDR3 sequence is 17 residues long. CDR3 in amino acids: CASSLNSGLSYNSPLHF. The DNA of the CDR3 is TGTGCCAGCAGCTTAAATTCAGGCCTCTCCTATAATTCACCCCTCCACTTT.

The chain combines TRBV18 with TRBJ2-7; 7 bases map to TRBD1. Germline-derived CDR1 and CDR2 are KGHSH and LQKENI. There are 13 residues in the CDR3. Trimming took 3 bases from V and 3 from J; bases not matched to a gene: 2. The CDR3 here is CASSPGQNYEQYF. CDR3 coding DNA: TGTGCCAGCTCACCGGGACAGAACTACGAGCAGTACTTC. Full variable domain (outside the CDR3, taken from reference TRBV18 and TRBJ2-7): NAGVMQNPRHLVRRRGQEARLRCSPMKGHSHVYWYRQLPEEGLKFMVYLQKENIIDESGMPKERFSAEFPKEGPSILRIQQVVRGDSAAYFCASSPGQNYEQYFGPGTRLTVT.

The chain is built from TRBV19 and TRBJ1-2, with D uncertain. The CDR3 totals 13 residues. Germline loops: CDR1 LNHDA, CDR2 SQIVND (reference sequence). V was cut by 8 bases and J by 8 bases, with 18 bases left in between. The chain's CDR3 is CASHDPLAGGYTF. In DNA, the CDR3 is TGTGCCAGTCACGACCCATTGGCGGGGGGCTACACCTTC.

The chain couples TRBV5-6 to TRBJ1-2; D unclear. V lost 0 bases and J 6 bases, leaving 9 bases between the germline ends. The CDR3 is 13 residues long. Germline V CDR1 and CDR2: SGHDT, YYEEEE. CDR3 sequence: CASSLGREDGYTF. The CDR3 region has the DNA TGTGCCAGCAGCTTGGGTAGGGAGGATGGCTACACCTTC.

The rearrangement joins TRBV30 to TRBJ2-7; TRBD2 might be the D (5 bases). This CDR3 spans 17 amino acids. CDR1 and CDR2 from the germline V gene are GTSNPN and SVGIG (reference sequence). V was shortened by 0 bases and J by 4 bases, with 22 bases between the two germline ends. Here the CDR3 reads CAWSVEVSPGYAYEQYF. CDR3 nucleotides: TGTGCCTGGAGTGTAGAGGTTTCGCCGGGATATGCTTACGAGCAGTACTTC.

A few counts support this clone. The V and J genes are TRBV27 and TRBJ1-5; 8 nucleotides line up with TRBD1. Germline V CDR1 and CDR2: MNHEY, SMNVEV (reference sequence). CDR3 size: 13 residues. The V gene end was trimmed by 2 bases and the J gene end by 6 bases; junction bases not matched to a gene: 0. CDR3 sequence (DNA): TGTGCCAGCAGTTTAACAGGGGGTCAGCCCCAGCATTTT. As protein: CASSLTGGQPQHF.

This chain uses TRBV27 with TRBJ1-5; TRBD1 might be the D (6 bases). The CDR3 covers 15 residues. The germline gives CDR1 MNHEY, CDR2 SMNVEV (reference sequence). The germline V and J ends were trimmed by 2 bases and 1 base, with 9 bases remaining between them. The DNA for the CDR3 is TGTGCCAGCAGTTTAGTACAGGGAAGCAATCAGCCCCAGCATTTT. This gives the protein CASSLVQGSNQPQHF.

The chain links TRBV5-5 to TRBJ1-3; D is ambiguous. Germline CDR1 is SGHKS and CDR2 is YYEKEE (reference sequence). Trimming took off 0 bases at V and 0 bases at J, with 4 bases between the two ends. This CDR3 is 14 amino acids long. CDR3: CASSLDYSGNTIYF. CDR3 DNA: TGTGCCAGCAGCTTGGACTACTCTGGAAACACCATATATTTT.

This chain links TRBV19 with TRBJ1-4; D not certain. This CDR3 comprises 15 residues. The germline gives CDR1 LNHDA, CDR2 SQIVND (reference sequence). V was cut by 5 bases and J by 0 bases, with 10 bases left in between. The CDR3 sequence: CASSAHSATNEKLFF. CDR3 sequence (DNA): TGTGCCAGTAGTGCCCACAGTGCAACTAATGAAAAACTGTTTTTT.